This T cell receptor beta chain was recovered during a study of lymphopenia after photon versus proton radiotherapy. Clones were read by immunoSEQ multiplex PCR, and TCRdb kept only the in-frame ones, dropping some. The table shows 25,000 to 30,000 clones, with 87% occurring only once. With regard to this clone: Its cognate antigen is unknown.

The CDR3 runs to 12 residues. Germline assignment: CDR1 KGHSH and CDR2 LQKENI. V lost 5 bases, J lost 0 bases, and 4 bases lay in between. The study's findings and limits: After the lymphocyte nadir, photon-treated repertoires showed oligoclonal expansion, especially of CD8+ Temra cells.

The chain uses TRBV18 and TRBJ1-1; D gene uncertain. The sequenced sample was peripheral blood, obtained from a patient treated with proton-based radiotherapy. This TCR was recovered from a woman in her fifties or sixties with cholangiocarcinoma. Some clones in this sample may be carry-over from other donors' samples. The CDR3 DNA reads TGTGCCAGCTCAGACATGAACACTGAAGCTTTCTTT. This sequence encodes CASSDMNTEAFF. Looking up the rest from reference TRBV18 and TRBJ1-1 gives the full variable domain: NAGVMQNPRHLVRRRGQEARLRCSPMKGHSHVYWYRQLPEEGLKFMVYLQKENIIDESGMPKERFSAEFPKEGPSILRIQQVVRGDSAAYFCASSDMNTEAFFGQGTRLTVV.